Listed below are T cell receptor beta chains from one sample, sequenced in a study of cytomegalovirus exposure and HLA in healthy donors. Only in-frame clones appear in the TCRdb table, and some are missing; sequencing was by immunoSEQ multiplex PCR. Of 45,000 to 65,000 clones listed, about 70% are singletons. Sequencing input: PBMCs. These TCRs come from a woman in her forties or fifties in good health and CMV-seropositive. CDR3s include the opening cysteine and the closing phenylalanine or tryptophan. Fields, in order: D gene, CDR3 length, clone size, V gene, J gene, CDR3 DNA, CDR3 protein. A D gene is named only where the DNA matches it firmly. Clone sizes are given selectively: once, few, many, or a class where the clone is expanded.

TRBD1	17	.	TRBV4-1	TRBJ1-3	TGCGCCAGCAGCCAAAAGAGCACAGGGGAGACTGGAAACACCATATATTTT	CASSQKSTGETGNTIYF
.	13	.	TRBV4-2	TRBJ1-6	TGTGCCAGCAGCCAAGCTTATAATTCACCCCTCCACTTT	CASSQAYNSPLHF
.	17	once	TRBV27	TRBJ2-7	TGTGCCAGCGCTGAACCTAAGCTGGGGGGGGCCCCCTACGAGCAGTACTTC	CASAEPKLGGAPYEQYF
.	16	.	TRBV21-1	TRBJ2-2	TGTGCCAGCAGCAACAGTCGGCGGAAGAACACCGGGGAGCTGTTTTTT	CASSNSRRKNTGELFF
.	14	.	TRBV7-9	TRBJ1-4	TGTGCCAGCAGCTTGCACAGTACTAATGAAAAACTGTTTTTT	CASSLHSTNEKLFF
TRBD2	14	.	TRBV7-9	TRBJ2-1	TGTGCCAGCAGGCTAGCGGGGGGCCCGGATGAGCAGTTCTTC	CASRLAGGPDEQFF
TRBD1	15	.	TRBV13	TRBJ1-3	TGTGCCAGCAGCATTGACAGGGCAGGTGGAAACACCATATATTTT	CASSIDRAGGNTIYF
TRBD1	15	.	TRBV18	TRBJ1-4	TGTGCCAGCTTATCCAGGGGGATGCCTAATGAAAAACTGTTTTTT	CASLSRGMPNEKLFF
TRBD2	17	.	TRBV4-2	TRBJ2-1	TGTGCCAGCAGTTCTCCCACCGGGACTAGCGGAGTTAATGAGCAGTTCTTC	CASSSPTGTSGVNEQFF
TRBD1	15	once	TRBV4-3	TRBJ2-1	TGCGCCAGCAGCCGGCCGGACAGGGCCTACAATGAGCAGTTCTTC	CASSRPDRAYNEQFF
.	20	many	TRBV5-1	TRBJ2-5	TGCGCCAGCAGCTTGGTTGGTTTGGGTTTCCGGGAGCGTATGGGAGAGACCCAGTACTTC	CASSLVGLGFRERMGETQYF
TRBD1	14	.	TRBV5-1	TRBJ2-7	TGCGCCAGCAGAGCACCGGGACAGGGATACGAGCAGTACTTC	CASRAPGQGYEQYF
TRBD2	13	.	TRBV19	TRBJ2-1	TGTGCCAGTATGGAAGCGGGGGAAGTTGAGCAGTTCTTC	CASMEAGEVEQFF
TRBD1	15	.	TRBV28	TRBJ2-7	TGTGCCAGCAGTCGACAAGGACAGGGTTACTACGAGCAGTACTTC	CASSRQGQGYYEQYF
TRBD1	14	many	TRBV19	TRBJ1-1	TGTGCCAGTAGTATAGTGGGACAGTACTCTGAAGCTTTCTTT	CASSIVGQYSEAFF
TRBD1	21	.	TRBV7-8	TRBJ1-2	TGTGCCAGCAGCCCCCGGGACAGGGGTCTCGAATTGGGCCCCCGAGCCTATGGCTACACCTTC	CASSPRDRGLELGPRAYGYTF
TRBD2	14	.	TRBV7-9	TRBJ2-3	TGTGCCACCCGGCTAGCGGGAATGGCAGATACGCAGTATTTT	CATRLAGMADTQYF
TRBD2	15	.	TRBV5-8	TRBJ2-3	TGTGCCAGCAGCCCTCGCGGGGGGGGCCGGAATACGCAGTATTTT	CASSPRGGGRNTQYF
.	13	.	TRBV9	TRBJ2-7	TGTGCCAGCAGCCCCCGTTCCGCGGCCGAGCAGTACTTC	CASSPRSAAEQYF
TRBD2	15	.	TRBV30	TRBJ2-1	TGTGCCTGGAGTGTGAAGGGACGACTAGCGGACGAGCAGTTCTTC	CAWSVKGRLADEQFF
.	16	.	TRBV5-1	TRBJ2-2	TGCGCCAGCAGCTTGGGAGCGTTTGGGAACACCGGGGAGCTGTTTTTT	CASSLGAFGNTGELFF
.	11	few	TRBV5-5	TRBJ1-1	TGTGCCAGCAGTTTTCCGACTGAAGCTTTCTTT	CASSFPTEAFF
.	15	once	TRBV6-1	TRBJ2-2	TGTGCCAGCCGGGGGAAAGGGGCAGACACCGGGGAGCTGTTTTTT	CASRGKGADTGELFF
.	18	.	TRBV7-8	TRBJ2-7	TGTGCCAGCAGTTCAGGGGATTGGGACAACGAGTGGATTTACGAGCAGTACTTC	CASSSGDWDNEWIYEQYF
TRBD1	14	.	TRBV7-9	TRBJ2-5	TGTGCCAGCAGCCCCGTGTCTCTGACAGGGGAGCAGTACTTC	CASSPVSLTGEQYF
.	12	.	TRBV29-1	TRBJ1-2	TGCAGCGTTCAACCGTCCCTACTCCAATCTTTCTTC	CSVQPSLLQSFF
TRBD1	14	.	TRBV6-6	TRBJ2-7	TGTGCCAGCAGCGCCGGGACAGGCCTCTACGAGCAGTACTTC	CASSAGTGLYEQYF
TRBD1	15	.	TRBV5-6	TRBJ2-2	TGTGCCAGCAGCCCCGGGACAGGGTTTTACGGGGAGCTGTTTTTT	CASSPGTGFYGELFF
TRBD1	15	.	TRBV9	TRBJ1-4	TGTGCCAGCAGCCTGGGGGACAGGGATAGTGAAAAACTGTTTTTT	CASSLGDRDSEKLFF
.	13	.	TRBV13	TRBJ2-1	TGTGCCAGCAGCCCCTCAGGGGTCAATGAGCAGTTCTTC	CASSPSGVNEQFF
.	12	.	TRBV7-2	TRBJ2-7	TGTGCCAGCAGCCCCTTCTCCTCCGAGCAGTACTTC	CASSPFSSEQYF
TRBD2	16	.	TRBV7-6	TRBJ2-1	TGTGCCAGCAGCCCGCAGACTAGCGGGGGCTTCGATGAGCAGTTCTTC	CASSPQTSGGFDEQFF
.	15	.	TRBV15	TRBJ1-6	TGTGCCACCAGCAGAGATTCGGGGGGTGGATCACCCCTCCACTTT	CATSRDSGGGSPLHF
.	13	.	TRBV5-4	TRBJ1-1	TGTGCCAGCAGCAGAGACAGAAACACTGAAGCTTTCTTT	CASSRDRNTEAFF
TRBD1	13	.	TRBV9	TRBJ1-2	TGTGCCAGCAGCGTAGGGGACAGGAATGGCTACACCTTC	CASSVGDRNGYTF
TRBD2	15	few	TRBV7-9	TRBJ2-3	TGTGCCAGCAGCCCCAGCGGGGGGACGACAGATACGCAGTATTTT	CASSPSGGTTDTQYF
.	13	.	TRBV18	TRBJ2-7	TGTGCCAGCTCACCCATGACAGCCCCCGAGCAGTACTTC	CASSPMTAPEQYF
TRBD1	15	.	TRBV18	TRBJ1-1	TGTGCCAGCTCACCAAACAGGGGAGCGAACACTGAAGCTTTCTTT	CASSPNRGANTEAFF
TRBD2	15	.	TRBV9	TRBJ2-1	TGTGCCAGCAGCGTTGGACTAGCGGGGTCCAATGTGCAGTTCTTC	CASSVGLAGSNVQFF
TRBD1	11	.	TRBV18	TRBJ1-1	TGTGCCAGCTCACCGGGGACAGACGCTTTCTTT	CASSPGTDAFF
.	12	.	TRBV5-6	TRBJ2-1	TGTGCCAGCCGATATTTAGGGGATGAGCAGTTCTTC	CASRYLGDEQFF
TRBD2	18	few	TRBV10-1	TRBJ2-6	TGCGCCAGCAGCCCCCGGGAGGGGGGGTTCTCTGGGGCCAACGTCCTGACTTTC	CASSPREGGFSGANVLTF
TRBD1	15	few	TRBV7-3	TRBJ2-7	TGTGCCAGCAGCTTAGATGGGACAGGGGGGAGTGAGCAGTACTTC	CASSLDGTGGSEQYF
TRBD2	17	.	TRBV14	TRBJ2-3	TGTGCCAGCAGCCAAGAGGGGCGACTAGCGGGGACTGAGACGCAGTATTTT	CASSQEGRLAGTETQYF
.	15	.	TRBV13	TRBJ2-1	TGTGCCATCAGCTGGACCGGGAGCTCCTACAATGAGCAGTTCTTC	CAISWTGSSYNEQFF
TRBD1	14	.	TRBV2	TRBJ2-1	TGTGCCAGCAATGATCACAGGGGAAGAAATGAGCAGTTCTTC	CASNDHRGRNEQFF
TRBD1	12	.	TRBV7-3	TRBJ1-1	TGTGCCAGCAGCTACCCAGGGGGAAGGGCTTTCTTT	CASSYPGGRAFF
.	10	few	TRBV2	TRBJ2-1	TGTGCCAGCAAGCGAAATGAGCAGTTCTTC	CASKRNEQFF
.	19	.	TRBV19	TRBJ1-5	TGTGCCAGTAGTATAGATCGGATGGGGAGGACCTATAGCAATCAGCCCCAGCATTTT	CASSIDRMGRTYSNQPQHF
TRBD1	14	.	TRBV29-1	TRBJ1-1	TGCTTCCTCCCGGGACAGGGTATTAACACTGAAGCTTTCTTT	CFLPGQGINTEAFF